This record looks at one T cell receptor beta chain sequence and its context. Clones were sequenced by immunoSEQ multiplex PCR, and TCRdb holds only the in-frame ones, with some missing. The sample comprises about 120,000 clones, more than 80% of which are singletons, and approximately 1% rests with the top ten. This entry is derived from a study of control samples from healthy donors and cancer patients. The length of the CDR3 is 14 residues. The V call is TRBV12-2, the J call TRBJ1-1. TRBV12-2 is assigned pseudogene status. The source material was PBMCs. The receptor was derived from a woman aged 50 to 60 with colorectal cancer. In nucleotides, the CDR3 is TGTGCAAGTCGCTTACCGGGACTCCACACTGAAGCTTTCTTT. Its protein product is CASRLPGLHTEAFF.